This entry lists 29 T cell receptor beta chains sequenced from one sample in a study of CD8+CD57+ T cells in acquired aplastic anemia. Those patients picked for sequencing had displayed CD8+CD57+ cell expansion on flow cytometry. Genomic DNA templated the TCR beta VDJ and CDR3 profiling. MiXCR was run by TCRdb on the reads, yielding one entry per CDR3 protein. The sample lists 310,000 or so distinct CDR3 sequences, under 65% occurring once. Sequencing input: sorted CD4+, CD8+, or CD8+CD57+ T cells (not recorded which) from PBMCs. All receptors come from a human donor with aplastic anemia.

The J gene is TRBJ2-1, the V gene TRBV10-3; D possibly corresponds to TRBD1 (6 bases). The CDR3 runs to 15 residues. From germline, CDR1 is ENHRY and CDR2 SYGVKD. V was trimmed by 10 bases and J by 1 base, leaving 17 bases between them. The CDR3 protein is CASRAWTDSYNEQFF. The CDR3 region has the DNA TGTGCCAGCAGGGCGTGGACAGATTCCTACAATGAGCAGTTCTTC.

The chain links TRBV5-1 to TRBJ1-5; the D is unclear. Between the trimmed V and J ends, which lost 4 bases and 0 bases, there was a span of 8 bases. The germline gives CDR1 SGHRS, CDR2 YFSETQ. The CDR3 is 14 amino acids. The CDR3 loop reads CASSPGSSNQPQHF. The CDR3 DNA is TGCGCCAGCAGCCCTGGGAGTAGCAATCAGCCCCAGCATTTT. Looking up the rest from reference TRBV5-1 and TRBJ1-5 gives the full variable domain: KAGVTQTPRYLIKTRGQQVTLSCSPISGHRSVSWYQQTPGQGLQFLFEYFSETQRNKGNFPGRFSGRQFSNSRSEMNVSTLELGDSALYLCASSPGSSNQPQHFGDGTRLSIL.

Only a few counts were recorded for this clonotype. At one end the junction does not follow the germline gene, possibly because of a read error. The chain has TRBV5-1 and TRBJ2-3, with TRBD2 identical over 7 bases. CDR3 size: 16 residues. CDR1 and CDR2 from the germline V gene are SGHRS and YFSETQ. In DNA form, the CDR3 reads TGTGCCAGCAGCTTAGAGGGCGGGAGTAGGACAGATACGCAGTATTTT. Its translation: CASSLEGGSRTDTQYF.

This clonotype is a singleton in its sample. A much larger clonotype is one base distant, so this may be a read error. The chain carries TRBV29-1 and TRBJ1-2; D gene unclear. The CDR3 is made up of 11 amino acids. Germline values: CDR1 SQVTM, CDR2 ANQGSEA. The CDR3 loop reads CNYVDPHGYTF. CDR3 DNA sequence: TGCAACTACGTGGACCCCCATGGCTACACCTTC.

Ten or more counts support this clonotype. The chain links TRBV20-1 to TRBJ2-1; 8 bases agree with TRBD2. In germline, CDR1 is DFQATT, CDR2 SNEGSKA (reference sequence). The ends lost 2 bases at V and 8 bases at J; junction bases unmatched: 8. This CDR3 contains 14 residues. The CDR3 DNA reads TGCAGTGCTAGAAAATCGGGGGGGCTGGATGAGCAGTTCTTC. Amino acid sequence: CSARKSGGLDEQFF.

This clonotype was counted only a few times. The J gene is TRBJ1-4, the V gene TRBV6-6; 10 nucleotides align to TRBD1. Per the germline V gene, CDR1 is MNHNY and CDR2 is SVGAGI (reference sequence). Trimming cost V 6 bases and J 8 bases; bases outside gene matches: 3. The CDR3 extends over 13 amino acids. The CDR3 sequence is CASRDRGGEKLFF. CDR3 DNA: TGTGCCAGCAGGGACAGGGGGGGGGAAAAACTGTTTTTT.

V usage is TRBV24-1 and J usage is TRBJ2-5; D uncertain. V gave up 4 bases and J gave up 0 bases, with 8 bases separating them. CDR3 length equals 14 residues. The germline gives CDR1 KGHDR, CDR2 SFDVKD. The CDR3 sequence is CATSELRYQETQYF. The DNA of the CDR3 is TGTGCCACCAGTGAGTTGAGGTACCAAGAGACCCAGTACTTC.

This clonotype was counted once. The rearrangement links TRBV10-2 to TRBJ1-1; 7 bases are a match to TRBD1. The germline CDR1 and CDR2 sequences are WSHSY and SAAADI. There are 14 residues in the CDR3. Losses at the gene ends were 6 bases for V and 6 bases for J; bases not matched to a gene: 10. CDR3 in amino acids: CASSPRTGRPEAFF. The CDR3 DNA reads TGCGCCAGCAGCCCAAGGACAGGCCGACCTGAAGCTTTCTTT.

The chain combines TRBV25-1 with TRBJ2-7, with TRBD2 as a possible D gene (6 bases). This CDR3 comprises 11 residues. With 6 bases removed from V and 5 bases from J, the gap between germline ends came to 8 bases. In germline, CDR1 is MGHDK, CDR2 SYGVNS. The CDR3 DNA sequence: TGTGCCAGCAGAAGGAGGGACGAGCAGTACTTC. Protein sequence: CASRRRDEQYF.

The chain recombines TRBV24-1 with TRBJ1-5; 10 nucleotides agree with TRBD1. The CDR3 spans 16 residues. Germline V CDR1 and CDR2: KGHDR, SFDVKD. With V trimmed by 4 bases and J by 6 bases, 8 bases remained unmatched. The DNA of the CDR3 is TGTGCCACCAGTGACCGCCGGGACAGGGGAGGTCAGCCCCAGCATTTT. This translates into CATSDRRDRGGQPQHF.

The rearrangement links TRBV5-1 to TRBJ2-7; TRBD1 might be the D (6 bases). The germline V gene encodes CDR1 SGHRS and CDR2 YFSETQ. Deletions cut 1 base from V and 7 bases from J, with 12 bases between. This CDR3 comprises 13 residues. The CDR3 sequence is CASSLPGAGEQYF. CDR3 coding DNA: TGCGCCAGCAGCTTGCCAGGGGCAGGGGAGCAGTACTTC.

This clonotype was counted between two and nine times. This chain uses TRBV5-5 with TRBJ2-1; 8 positions agree with TRBD1. Germline-derived CDR1 and CDR2 are SGHKS and YYEKEE (reference sequence). V trimming: 9 bases; J trimming: 7 bases; junction bases outside the gene matches: 12. This CDR3 region has 14 residues. CDR3 sequence (DNA): TGTGCCATCAGTCCAGGGGGCGCCGGGAATGAGCAGTTCTTC. The encoded protein is CAISPGGAGNEQFF.

The rearrangement uses TRBV19 and TRBJ2-3; D may be TRBD2 (5 bases). Germline loops: CDR1 LNHDA, CDR2 SQIVND (reference sequence). This CDR3 is 13 amino acids long. V was trimmed by 4 bases and J by 6 bases, leaving 11 bases between them. CDR3 bases: TGTGCCAGTAGTAATCGGGGTAGCGATACGCAGTATTTT. It translates to CASSNRGSDTQYF.

This clonotype was counted a few times. Compared with germline, one end of the junction differs, possibly owing to a read error. The chain uses TRBV10-3 and TRBJ2-3, with D perhaps TRBD1 (6 bases). The CDR3 totals 16 residues. Germline CDR1 and CDR2: ENHRY and SYGVKD. CDR3 nucleotides: TGTGCCAGCAGTGAAACGAGGCTAGGACAGTGGGATACGCAGTATTTT. Amino acid sequence: CASSETRLGQWDTQYF.

This chain uses TRBV9 with TRBJ2-2; 11 bases are shared with TRBD2. The CDR3 sequence is 18 residues long. The germline gives CDR1 SGDLS, CDR2 YYNGEE. Losses at the gene ends were 3 bases for V and 5 bases for J; bases not matched to a gene: 12. The CDR3 DNA reads TGTGCCAGCAGCGCCTCGTTCTTAGCGGGGGGGCTGACCGGGGAGCTGTTTTTT. Its translation is CASSASFLAGGLTGELFF.

The rearrangement links TRBV7-3 to TRBJ1-6, with D uncertain. Deletions cut 3 bases from V and 11 bases from J, with 8 bases between. Germline CDR1 is SGHTA and CDR2 is FQGTGA. The CDR3 runs to 12 residues. DNA of the CDR3: TGTGCCAGCAGCTTTACATCTCCACCCCTCCACTTT. Its translation: CASSFTSPPLHF.

This clonotype was counted ten times or more. The J gene is TRBJ1-1, the V gene TRBV5-8, with D possibly matching TRBD1 (5 bases). CDR3 length equals 13 residues. V was clipped by 0 bases and J by 5 bases, with 8 bases between them. Germline V CDR1 and CDR2: SGHTS, YDEGEE. CDR3 residues: CASSLEGVTEAFF. The CDR3 DNA reads TGTGCCAGCAGCTTGGAAGGGGTGACTGAAGCTTTCTTT. Combining the CDR3 with reference TRBV5-8 and TRBJ1-1 gives the whole variable domain EAGVTQSPTHLIKTRGQQATLRCSPISGHTSVYWYQQALGLGLQFLLWYDEGEERNRGNFPPRFSGRQFPNYSSELNVNALELEDSALYLCASSLEGVTEAFFGQGTRLTVV.

This clonotype has a count of ten or more. The rearrangement joins TRBV12-3 or TRBV12-4 to TRBJ2-3; maybe TRBD1 (5 bases). Trimming took 0 bases from V and 2 from J, leaving 9 bases between them. The CDR3 is made up of 15 amino acids. CDR3 in amino acids: CASSLASRVTDTQYF. The CDR3 DNA reads TGTGCCAGCAGTTTAGCTAGCAGGGTCACAGATACGCAGTATTTT.

This clonotype was seen a few times. The chain carries TRBV7-9 and TRBJ1-2, with a weak D call TRBD1 (5 bases). From germline, CDR1 is SEHNR and CDR2 FQNEAQ (reference sequence). There are 14 residues in the CDR3. V was pared by 3 bases and J by 4 bases, with 12 bases between. CDR3 amino acids: CASSLDMGGYGYTF. The CDR3 region has the DNA TGTGCCAGCAGCTTGGACATGGGCGGCTATGGCTACACCTTC.

The chain couples TRBV6-7 to TRBJ1-1, with 9 bases lining up with TRBD1. TRBV6-7 falls under the ORF class, with uncertain function. Trimming removed 2 bases from V and 1 base from J; junction bases left unmatched: 8. The CDR3 contains 17 residues. The CDR3 nucleotides are TGTGCCAGCAGTTACGGGACAGGGCCCGAACCGAACACTGAAGCTTTCTTT. This codes for CASSYGTGPEPNTEAFF.

The gene calls are TRBV9 and TRBJ2-7; D uncertain. V was clipped by 3 bases and J by 0 bases, with 16 bases between them. Germline V gene lookup returns CDR1 SGDLS and CDR2 YYNGEE. This CDR3 contains 16 residues. The CDR3 sequence: CASSGGDGVSSYEQYF. The DNA for the CDR3 is TGTGCCAGCAGCGGGGGTGATGGGGTCAGCTCCTACGAGCAGTACTTC.

This clonotype has only one observation. The gene calls are TRBV5-1 and TRBJ2-1; 10 nucleotides match TRBD2. CDR3 size: 17 residues. With V trimmed by 7 bases and J by 0 bases, 10 bases remained unmatched. Germline lookup yields CDR1 SGHRS and CDR2 YFSETQ. The CDR3 DNA is TGCGCCAGCGTGCGGGTGTCTAGCGGGAGCTCCTACAATGAGCAGTTCTTC. Translation: CASVRVSSGSSYNEQFF.

As for this clonotype: A read error may produce the germline difference seen at one junction end. The V call is TRBV20-1, the J call TRBJ2-2; 10 bases match TRBD2. This CDR3 region has 15 residues. CDR1 and CDR2 from the germline V gene are DFQATT and SNEGSKA (reference sequence). CDR3 DNA sequence: TGCAGTACTCCTTATAGCGGGGGGCAGGGCGGGGAACTGTTTTTT. Amino acid sequence: CSTPYSGGQGGELFF.

This rearrangement joins TRBV20-1 to TRBJ2-3; possibly TRBD1 for D (5 bases). CDR1 and CDR2 (germline): DFQATT, SNEGSKA (reference sequence). The CDR3 is made up of 14 amino acids. V shed 1 base and J shed 3 bases, with 11 bases lying between them. The CDR3 DNA is TGCAGTGCTAGAGTCAGGGCAGGGACAGATACGCAGTATTTT. It codes for CSARVRAGTDTQYF.

V usage is TRBV7-6 and J usage is TRBJ2-1; 8 bases align to TRBD1. V shed 2 bases, J shed 10 bases, and the junction held 4 bases outside the gene matches. This CDR3 spans 13 amino acids. From germline, CDR1 is SGHVS and CDR2 FNYEAQ. The CDR3 loop is CASSLSGTGEQFF. In DNA form, the CDR3 reads TGTGCCAGCAGCTTATCGGGGACAGGCGAGCAGTTCTTC.

The genes are TRBV15 and TRBJ1-1; D gene uncertain. Germline V gives CDR1 LNHNV, CDR2 YYDKDF (reference sequence). V was pared by 1 base and J by 12 bases, with 12 bases between. This CDR3 has 12 amino acids. The CDR3 sequence is CATSRGAGETFF. CDR3 nucleotides: TGTGCCACCAGCAGAGGGGCGGGTGAGACTTTCTTT.

This clonotype has more than one count but fewer than ten. A read error may explain this, as a much larger clone is one base away. This chain links TRBV10-3 with TRBJ1-2; TRBD1 aligns across 9 bases. The CDR3 length is 13 residues. J gave up 4 bases and V 10 bases, and 7 bases lay outside the gene matches. Germline V gene sequence: CDR1 ENHRY, CDR2 SYGVKD. In DNA, the CDR3 is TGTGCCACCAACCCGACAGGGGGCTATGGCTACACCTTC. It is translated as CATNPTGGYGYTF.

This clonotype was picked up many times. J is TRBJ1-3 and V is TRBV5-1; D call uncertain. The CDR3 has 16 residues. Germline CDR1 reads SGHRS; CDR2 reads YFSETQ. Trimming took 0 bases from V and 4 from J, leaving 14 bases between them. In DNA, the CDR3 is TGCGCCAGCAGCTTGGACGCCAGCAGTACGGGAAACACCATATATTTT. Protein sequence: CASSLDASSTGNTIYF.

V is TRBV5-5 and J is TRBJ2-5; 11 bases align to TRBD2. In germline, CDR1 is SGHKS, CDR2 YYEKEE (reference sequence). The CDR3 totals 18 residues. The V and J ends lost 1 base and 1 base, in that order; junction bases with no gene match: 9. CDR3 amino acids: CASSLWASGGFAQETQYF. The CDR3, as DNA: TGTGCCAGCAGCTTGTGGGCTAGCGGGGGGTTCGCCCAAGAGACCCAGTACTTC.